This T cell receptor beta chain was found in a study of cytomegalovirus exposure and HLA in healthy donors. Healthy bone marrow donors formed the donor group. There are 14 residues in the CDR3. Germline values: CDR1 LGHNA, CDR2 YNFKEQ. V gave up 1 base and J gave up 4 bases, with 8 bases separating them. 60 Vbeta and 13 Jbeta primers were used in PCR. Using immunoSEQ multiplex PCR, the repertoire was profiled, and TCRdb retains in-frame clones only, with some absent. The sample gives about 160,000 clones, around 80% of which show up once; about 2.9% is in the top ten. The clonotype originates from a woman between 45 and 65 years old in good health and CMV-seropositive. The sample taken for sequencing was PBMCs. V gene TRBV4-2 combines with J gene TRBJ1-5, with D perhaps TRBD1 (5 bases). The CDR3 DNA is TGTGCCAGCAGCCAAGGGCAGGGAAATCAGCCCCAGCATTTT. It encodes CASSQGQGNQPQHF.